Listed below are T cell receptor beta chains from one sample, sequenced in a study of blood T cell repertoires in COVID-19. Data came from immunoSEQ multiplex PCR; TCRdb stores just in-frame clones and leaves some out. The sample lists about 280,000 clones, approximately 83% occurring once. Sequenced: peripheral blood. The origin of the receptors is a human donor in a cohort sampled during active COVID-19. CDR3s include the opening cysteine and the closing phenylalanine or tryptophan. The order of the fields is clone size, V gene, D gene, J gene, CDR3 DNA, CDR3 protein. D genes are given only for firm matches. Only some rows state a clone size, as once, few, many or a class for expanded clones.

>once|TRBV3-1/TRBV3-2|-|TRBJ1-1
TGTGCCAGCAGCCAAGGGGCGAACACTGAAGCTTTCTTT
CASSQGANTEAFF
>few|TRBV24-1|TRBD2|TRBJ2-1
TGTGCCACCAGTGGCAGGGAACAGACTATAGCGGGAGGGCCCTACAATGAGCAGTTCTTC
CATSGREQTIAGGPYNEQFF
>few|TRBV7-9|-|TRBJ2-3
TGTGCCAGCAGCTCGGGGACTTACACAGATACGCAGTATTTT
CASSSGTYTDTQYF
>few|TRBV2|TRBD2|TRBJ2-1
TGTGCCAGCAGTAAAAACCCGGGACTAGCGGGAGGCCATGAGCAGTTCTTC
CASSKNPGLAGGHEQFF
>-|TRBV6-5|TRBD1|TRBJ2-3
TGTGCCAGCAGTTACTCGCGGACAGGGTCGGGAGATACGCAGTATTTT
CASSYSRTGSGDTQYF
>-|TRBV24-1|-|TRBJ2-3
TGTGCCACCAGTACGACCGGCGCAGGGGCCACAGATACGCAGTATTTT
CATSTTGAGATDTQYF
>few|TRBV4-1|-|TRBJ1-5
TGCGCCAGCAGCCAAGGGGACGGGAGGGATAGCCAGCCCCAGCATTTT
CASSQGDGRDSQPQHF
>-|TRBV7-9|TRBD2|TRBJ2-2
TGTGCCAGCAGAAGGACTAGCGGGAGTCCCGGGGAGCTGTTTTTT
CASRRTSGSPGELFF
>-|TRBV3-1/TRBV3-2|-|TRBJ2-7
TGTGCCAGCAGCCTTACGCTCCTTACGGGTCGATCCTACGAGCAGTACTTC
CASSLTLLTGRSYEQYF
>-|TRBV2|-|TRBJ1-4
TGTGCCAGCAGTGAGGACAGTGCAACTAATGAAAAACTGTTTTTT
CASSEDSATNEKLFF
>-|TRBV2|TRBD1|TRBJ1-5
TGTGCCAGCAGCGCAGGGGGGATTGGCAATCAGCCCCAGCATTTT
CASSAGGIGNQPQHF
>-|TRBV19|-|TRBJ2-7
TGTGCCAGTAGTATGGGACAATACTACGAGCAGTACTTC
CASSMGQYYEQYF
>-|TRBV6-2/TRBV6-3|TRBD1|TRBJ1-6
TGTGCCAGCAGTTACTGGGACAGGCAGAGTTCACCCCTCCACTTT
CASSYWDRQSSPLHF
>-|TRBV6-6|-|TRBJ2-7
TGTGCCAGCAGTTATTCGTCATTGGCGGGGCAGTACTTC
CASSYSSLAGQYF
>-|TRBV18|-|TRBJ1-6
TGTGCCAGCTCACAGACATTTAATTCACCCCTCCACTTT
CASSQTFNSPLHF
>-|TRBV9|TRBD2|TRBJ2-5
TGTGCCAGCAGCCCAGCGGGAGGGCAAGAGACCCAGTACTTC
CASSPAGGQETQYF
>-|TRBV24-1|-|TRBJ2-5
TGTGCCACCAGTGGGGGGGTACTTGGGGCCCAAGAGACCCAGTACTTC
CATSGGVLGAQETQYF
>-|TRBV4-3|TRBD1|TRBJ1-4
TGCGCCAGCAGCCAAAGACAGGGCCCTGCGGATGAAAAACTGTTTTTT
CASSQRQGPADEKLFF
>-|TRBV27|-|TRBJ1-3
TGTGCCAGCAGTCCGGGGAAGGGATTAGGGAACACCATATATTTT
CASSPGKGLGNTIYF
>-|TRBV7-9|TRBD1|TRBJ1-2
TGTGCCAGCAGTTCATACGGGACAGGGGGTCCCGTCTATGGCTACACCTTC
CASSSYGTGGPVYGYTF
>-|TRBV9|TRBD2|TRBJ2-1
TGTGCCAGCAGCTCTCCTAGCGGGAGGTCCCCGAGCTCCTACAATGAGCAGTTCTTC
CASSSPSGRSPSSYNEQFF
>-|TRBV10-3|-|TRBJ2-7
TGTGCCGTGGGACAAGCCTACGAGCAGTACTTC
CAVGQAYEQYF
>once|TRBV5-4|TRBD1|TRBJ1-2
TGTGCCAGCAGCAAACCGAGGGGGTCGGGACAGGGTGGTAACTATGGCTACACCTTC
CASSKPRGSGQGGNYGYTF
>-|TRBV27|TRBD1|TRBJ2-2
TGTGCCTGCTCGAGGGACAGGGTGCGAACCGGGGAGCTGTTTTTT
CACSRDRVRTGELFF
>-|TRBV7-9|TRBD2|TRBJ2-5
TGTGCCAGCAGCTCCTCGACTAGCGGGACGGGGGAGACCCAGTACTTC
CASSSSTSGTGETQYF
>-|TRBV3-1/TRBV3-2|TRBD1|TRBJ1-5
TGTGCCAGCAGCCAAGAGGGACAGCGGGATCAGCCCCAGCATTTT
CASSQEGQRDQPQHF
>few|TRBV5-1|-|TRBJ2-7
TGCGCCAGCAGTTTGGGGGGCAGTTTGAGCTCCTACGAGCAGTACTTC
CASSLGGSLSSYEQYF
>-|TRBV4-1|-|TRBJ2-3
TGCGCCAGCAGCCAAGAGTCCCACACAGATACGCAGTATTTT
CASSQESHTDTQYF
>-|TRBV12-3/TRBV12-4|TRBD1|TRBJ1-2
TGTGCCAGCAGACCGACAGGGGGCGGCTACACCTTC
CASRPTGGGYTF
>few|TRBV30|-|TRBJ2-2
TGTGCCTGGATCCCTGGGAGCTTTACCGGGGAGCTGTTTTTT
CAWIPGSFTGELFF
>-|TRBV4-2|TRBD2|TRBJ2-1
TGTGCCAGCAGCCAAGATATTGGAGCGGGAGTAGCCTACAATGAGCAGTTCTTC
CASSQDIGAGVAYNEQFF